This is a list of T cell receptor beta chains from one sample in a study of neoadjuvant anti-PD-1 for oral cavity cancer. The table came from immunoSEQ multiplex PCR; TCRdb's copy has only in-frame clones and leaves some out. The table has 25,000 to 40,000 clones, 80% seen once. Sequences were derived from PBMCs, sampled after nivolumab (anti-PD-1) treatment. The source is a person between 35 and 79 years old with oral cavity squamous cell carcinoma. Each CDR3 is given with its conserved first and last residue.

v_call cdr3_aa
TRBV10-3 CAISAPGQNTEAFF
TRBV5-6 CASSPRDRVVLWDF
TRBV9 CASSVSGSSETQYF
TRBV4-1 CASSLQTDKGTEAFF
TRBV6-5 CASSYLGGQTYNEQFF
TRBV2 CASSDDSTDTQYF
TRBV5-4 CASSSGTGDIAPLHF
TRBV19 CASKNRGESPSGANVLTF
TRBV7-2 CASSADRVPNEKLFF
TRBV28 CASSLRVSQYF
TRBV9 CASNERGREGTGELFF
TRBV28 CASSPGRMGNQPQHF
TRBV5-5 CASSLDKRYEQYF
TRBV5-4 CASSLGTGNNYGYTF
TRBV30 CAWSLNREAFF